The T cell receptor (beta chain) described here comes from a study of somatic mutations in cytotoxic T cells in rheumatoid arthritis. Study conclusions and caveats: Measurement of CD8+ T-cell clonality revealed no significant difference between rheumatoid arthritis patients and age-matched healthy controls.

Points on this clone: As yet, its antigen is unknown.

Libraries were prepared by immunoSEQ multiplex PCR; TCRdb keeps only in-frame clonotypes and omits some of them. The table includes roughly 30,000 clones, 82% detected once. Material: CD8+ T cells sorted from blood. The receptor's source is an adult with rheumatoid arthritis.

The CDR3 loop reads CATSSGGQQETQYF. CDR3 sequence (DNA): TGTGCCACCTCGAGCGGGGGGCAACAAGAGACCCAGTACTTC. J is TRBJ2-5 and V is TRBV9, with 9 bases lining up with TRBD2. The junction had 8 bases not matched to a gene; V was cut back by 9 bases and J by 2 bases. Germline V gene data show CDR1 as SGDLS and CDR2 as YYNGEE. The CDR3 is made up of 14 amino acids.